The 3 T cell receptor beta chains presented below share a single source sample, sequenced in a study of blood T cell repertoires in COVID-19. The table came from immunoSEQ multiplex PCR; TCRdb's copy has only in-frame clones and leaves some out. The table lists under 200,000 clones, over 80% of them singletons. The sequenced sample consisted of PBMCs or T cells enriched from blood (not recorded which). These receptors originate from a woman in her sixties or seventies who had recovered from COVID-19.

The rearrangement links TRBV14 to TRBJ1-1, with D uncertain. From germline, CDR1 is SGHDN and CDR2 FVKESK. V lost 1 base and J lost 1, with 4 bases in between. The CDR3 covers 13 residues. CDR3 coding DNA: TGTGCCAGCAGCCAAGCAGGGAACACTGAAGCTTTCTTT. Its protein is CASSQAGNTEAFF.

The chain combines TRBV13 with TRBJ2-7; TRBD2 agrees at 8 bases. CDR1 PRHDT and CDR2 FYEKMQ come from the germline V gene (reference sequence). This CDR3 region has 15 residues. J gave up 4 bases and V 5 bases, and 10 bases lay outside the gene matches. The DNA of the CDR3 is TGTGCCAGCAGCGTGCGGGGGGTGAGAGTATACGAGCAGTACTTC. This encodes CASSVRGVRVYEQYF.

This chain joins TRBV19 and TRBJ1-2; 9 positions match TRBD1. The CDR3 totals 15 residues. Per the germline V gene, CDR1 is LNHDA and CDR2 is SQIVND (reference sequence). With V trimmed by 3 bases and J by 4 bases, 6 bases remained unmatched. This CDR3 is CASSIRDRDGYGYTF. The CDR3 DNA is TGTGCCAGTAGTATCAGGGACAGGGACGGCTATGGCTACACCTTC.